This T cell receptor (beta chain) was observed in a study of OX40 agonist ivuxolimab in advanced cancers. Study conclusions and caveats: Relatively little clonal expansion, among the lowest observed, appeared in partial responders at 0.1-3.0 mg/kg.

TCRdb's table, derived via immunoSEQ multiplex PCR, lists solely in-frame clones and lacks some. This table has 70,000 or so clones, around nine tenths appearing once. For this clone: Its antigen is undetermined.

Trimming removed 4 bases from V and 2 bases from J; junction bases left unmatched: 8. CDR3 length: 15 amino acids. Germline values: CDR1 KGHSH, CDR2 LQKENI. J is TRBJ2-7 and V is TRBV18; 7 bases line up with TRBD1. Material: CD4+ or CD8+ T cells sorted from blood, obtained in a trial of the OX40 agonist ivuxolimab. The TCR sequence derives from an adult with an advanced solid tumor such as melanoma, head and neck, liver or kidney cancer. The CDR3 DNA reads as TGTGCCAGCTCACTAACAGGGGAAGGCACCTACGAGCAGTACTTC. It is translated as CASSLTGEGTYEQYF.